This T cell receptor beta chain was documented in a study of blood T cell repertoires in COVID-19. CDR1 LGHNA and CDR2 YNFKEQ come from the germline V gene. There are 16 residues in the CDR3. V lost 0 bases, J lost 4 bases, and 2 bases stayed unmatched. Sequencing was performed with immunoSEQ multiplex PCR; in TCRdb, only in-frame clones are kept and a portion is missing. The sample lists under 350,000 clones, 80% to 90% seen once, with roughly 4.2% in the top ten. The clonotype originates from a woman aged 40 to 49 with acute COVID-19. J is TRBJ1-4 and V is TRBV4-2; 10 bases map to TRBD1. The specimen sequenced was PBMCs or T cells enriched from blood (not recorded which). The CDR3, as DNA: TGTGCCAGCAGCCAAGAGGGACAGGGGATTAATGAAAAACTGTTTTTT. Translating gives CASSQEGQGINEKLFF.